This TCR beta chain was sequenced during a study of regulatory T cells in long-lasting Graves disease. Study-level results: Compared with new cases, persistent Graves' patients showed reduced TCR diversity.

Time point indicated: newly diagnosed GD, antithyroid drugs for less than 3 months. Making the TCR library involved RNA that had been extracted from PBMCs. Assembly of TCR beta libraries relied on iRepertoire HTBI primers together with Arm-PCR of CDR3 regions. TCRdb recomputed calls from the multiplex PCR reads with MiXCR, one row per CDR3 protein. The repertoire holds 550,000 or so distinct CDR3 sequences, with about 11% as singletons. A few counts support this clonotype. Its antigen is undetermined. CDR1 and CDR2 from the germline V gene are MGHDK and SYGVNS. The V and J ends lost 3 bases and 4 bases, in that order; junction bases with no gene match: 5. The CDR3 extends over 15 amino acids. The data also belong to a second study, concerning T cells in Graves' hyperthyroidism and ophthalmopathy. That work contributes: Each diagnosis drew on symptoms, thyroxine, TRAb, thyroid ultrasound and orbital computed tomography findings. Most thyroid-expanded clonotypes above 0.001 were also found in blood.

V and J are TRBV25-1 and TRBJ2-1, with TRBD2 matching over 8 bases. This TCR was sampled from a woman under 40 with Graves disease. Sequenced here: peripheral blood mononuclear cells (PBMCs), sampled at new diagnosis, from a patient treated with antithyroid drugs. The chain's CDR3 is CASSEWRGVYNEQFF. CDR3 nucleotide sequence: TGTGCCAGCAGTGAGTGGCGGGGGGTGTACAATGAGCAGTTCTTC. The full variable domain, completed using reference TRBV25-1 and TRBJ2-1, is EADIYQTPRYLVIGTGKKITLECSQTMGHDKMYWYQQDPGMELHLIHYSYGVNSTEKGDLSSESTVSRIRTEHFPLTLESARPSHTSQYLCASSEWRGVYNEQFFGPGTRLTVL.